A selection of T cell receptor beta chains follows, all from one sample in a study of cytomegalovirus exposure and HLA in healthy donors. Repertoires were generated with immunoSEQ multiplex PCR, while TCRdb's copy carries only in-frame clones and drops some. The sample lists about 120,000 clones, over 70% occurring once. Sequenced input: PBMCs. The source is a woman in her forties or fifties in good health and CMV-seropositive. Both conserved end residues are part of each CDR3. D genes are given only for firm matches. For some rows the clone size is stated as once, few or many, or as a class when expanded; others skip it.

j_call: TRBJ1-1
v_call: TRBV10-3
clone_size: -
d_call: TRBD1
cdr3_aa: CAISDLGQVGNTEAFF
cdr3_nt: TGTGCCATCAGTGACCTAGGACAGGTAGGGAACACTGAAGCTTTCTTT

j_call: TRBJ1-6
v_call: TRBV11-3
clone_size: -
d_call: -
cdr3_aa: CASSVTGTSNSPLHF
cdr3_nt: TGTGCCAGCAGCGTTACCGGGACTTCTAATTCACCCCTCCACTTT

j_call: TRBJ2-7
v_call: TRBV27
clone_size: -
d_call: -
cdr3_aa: CASSPFRGYEQYF
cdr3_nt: TGTGCCAGCAGTCCCTTCCGGGGCTACGAGCAGTACTTC

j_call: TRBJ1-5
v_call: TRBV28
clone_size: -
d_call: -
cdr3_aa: CASSLLWGPNQPQHF
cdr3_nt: TGTGCCAGCAGTTTATTATGGGGCCCTAATCAGCCCCAGCATTTT

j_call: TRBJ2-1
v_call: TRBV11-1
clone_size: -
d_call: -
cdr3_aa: CASSPRQGFPYNEQFF
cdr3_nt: TGTGCCAGCAGCCCCCGGCAGGGGTTTCCCTACAATGAGCAGTTCTTC

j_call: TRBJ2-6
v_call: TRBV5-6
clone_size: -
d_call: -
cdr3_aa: CASTVGLSGANVLTF
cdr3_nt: TGTGCCAGCACGGTGGGCCTCTCTGGGGCCAACGTCCTGACTTTC

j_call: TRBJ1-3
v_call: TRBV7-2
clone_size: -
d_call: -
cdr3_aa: CASSPHRVGVGNTIYF
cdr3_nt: TGTGCCAGCAGCCCTCACAGGGTCGGGGTGGGAAACACCATATATTTT

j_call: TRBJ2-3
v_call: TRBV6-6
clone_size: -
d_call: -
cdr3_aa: CASSPRVGDTQYF
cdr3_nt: TGTGCCAGCAGTCCCCGAGTTGGAGATACGCAGTATTTT

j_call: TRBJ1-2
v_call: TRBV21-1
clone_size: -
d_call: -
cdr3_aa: CASSQTVHWYGYTF
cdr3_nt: TGTGCCAGCAGCCAGACAGTACACTGGTATGGCTACACCTTC

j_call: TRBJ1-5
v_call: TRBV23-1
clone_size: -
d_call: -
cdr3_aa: CASIRREGSNQPQHF
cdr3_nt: TGCGCCAGCATCCGGCGGGAAGGGAGCAATCAGCCCCAGCATTTT

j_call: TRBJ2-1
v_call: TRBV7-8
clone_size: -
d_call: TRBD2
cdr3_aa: CASSQGLAAYNEQFF
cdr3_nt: TGTGCCAGCAGCCAGGGACTAGCGGCTTACAATGAGCAGTTCTTC

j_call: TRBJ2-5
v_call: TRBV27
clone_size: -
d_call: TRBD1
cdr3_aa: CASRRTGGGETQYF
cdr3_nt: TGTGCCAGCAGGAGGACAGGGGGAGGGGAGACCCAGTACTTC

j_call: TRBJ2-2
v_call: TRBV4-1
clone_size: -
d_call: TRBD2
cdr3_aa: CASSQRTSGSTTGELFF
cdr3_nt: TGCGCCAGCAGCCAGAGGACTAGCGGGTCTACTACCGGGGAGCTGTTTTTT

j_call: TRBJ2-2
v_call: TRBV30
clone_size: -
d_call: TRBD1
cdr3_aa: CAWGGQVNTGELFF
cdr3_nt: TGTGCCTGGGGGGGACAGGTGAACACCGGGGAGCTGTTTTTT

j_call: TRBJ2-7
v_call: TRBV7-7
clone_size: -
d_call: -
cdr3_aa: CASSLVLGESEQYF
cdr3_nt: TGTGCTAGCAGCTTAGTATTAGGAGAGTCCGAGCAGTACTTC

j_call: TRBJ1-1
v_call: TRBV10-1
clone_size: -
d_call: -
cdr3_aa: CASSEATGRDIMNTEAFF
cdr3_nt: TGCGCCAGCAGTGAAGCGACCGGACGGGATATTATGAACACTGAAGCTTTCTTT

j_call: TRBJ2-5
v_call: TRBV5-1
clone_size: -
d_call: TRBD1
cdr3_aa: CASSPRGQEQETQYF
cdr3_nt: TGCGCCAGCAGCCCCCGGGGACAGGAACAAGAGACCCAGTACTTC

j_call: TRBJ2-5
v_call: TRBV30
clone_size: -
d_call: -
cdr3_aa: CAWSARLVGQETQYF
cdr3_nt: TGTGCCTGGAGTGCTCGACTAGTCGGGCAAGAGACCCAGTACTTC

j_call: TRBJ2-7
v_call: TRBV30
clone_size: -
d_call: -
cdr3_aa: CAWSTEPYEQYF
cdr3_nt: TGTGCCTGGAGTACTGAGCCCTACGAGCAGTACTTC

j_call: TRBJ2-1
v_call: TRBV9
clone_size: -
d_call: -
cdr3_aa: CASSVGGSASYNEQFF
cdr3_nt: TGTGCCAGCAGCGTCGGGGGTAGCGCATCCTACAATGAGCAGTTCTTC

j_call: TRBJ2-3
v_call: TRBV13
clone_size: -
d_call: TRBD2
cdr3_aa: CASSSRGLAEGLSTDAQYF
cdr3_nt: TGTGCCAGCAGCTCCAGGGGACTAGCGGAGGGGCTAAGCACAGATGCGCAGTATTTT

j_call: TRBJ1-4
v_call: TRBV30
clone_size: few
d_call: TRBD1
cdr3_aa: CASAGGTNEKLFF
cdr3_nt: TGTGCCAGCGCAGGGGGCACTAATGAAAAACTGTTTTTT

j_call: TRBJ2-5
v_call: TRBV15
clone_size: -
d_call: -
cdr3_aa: CATSRGGFRETQYF
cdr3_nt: TGTGCCACCAGCAGAGGAGGGTTCAGGGAGACCCAGTACTTC

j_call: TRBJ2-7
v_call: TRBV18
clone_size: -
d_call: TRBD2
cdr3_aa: CASSPGEGFSYEQYF
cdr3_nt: TGTGCCAGCTCACCAGGGGAGGGGTTCTCCTACGAGCAGTACTTC

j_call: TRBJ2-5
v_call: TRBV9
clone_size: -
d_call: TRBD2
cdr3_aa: CASSVLAAAGETQYF
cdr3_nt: TGTGCCAGCAGCGTACTAGCGGCAGCCGGGGAGACCCAGTACTTC

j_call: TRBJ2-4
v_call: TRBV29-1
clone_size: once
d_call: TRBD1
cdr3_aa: CSVKRQQGANIQYF
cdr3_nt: TGCAGCGTAAAACGACAACAGGGGGCGAACATTCAGTACTTC

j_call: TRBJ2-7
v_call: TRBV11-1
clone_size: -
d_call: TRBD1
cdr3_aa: CASSPGQGGHYEQYF
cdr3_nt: TGTGCCAGCAGCCCAGGACAGGGGGGACACTACGAGCAGTACTTC

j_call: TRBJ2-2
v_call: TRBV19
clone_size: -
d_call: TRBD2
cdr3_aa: CASRNSGRDTGELFF
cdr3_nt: TGTGCCAGTAGGAATAGCGGGAGGGACACCGGGGAGCTGTTTTTT

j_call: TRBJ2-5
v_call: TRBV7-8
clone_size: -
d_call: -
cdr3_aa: CASSYGLPQETQYF
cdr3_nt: TGTGCCAGCAGCTATGGACTGCCCCAAGAGACCCAGTACTTC

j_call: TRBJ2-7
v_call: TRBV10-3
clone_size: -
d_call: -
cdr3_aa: CAISPYLEDFTGKQYF
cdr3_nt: TGTGCCATCAGCCCCTACCTTGAGGATTTTACGGGGAAGCAGTACTTC

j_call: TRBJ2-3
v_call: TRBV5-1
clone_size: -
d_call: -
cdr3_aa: CASSLGDGSGTDTQYF
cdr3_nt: TGCGCCAGCAGCTTGGGAGATGGGAGTGGGACAGATACGCAGTATTTT

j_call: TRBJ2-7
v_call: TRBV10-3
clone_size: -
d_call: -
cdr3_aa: CATAEPDAGTYEQYF
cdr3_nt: TGTGCCACCGCGGAACCAGACGCGGGTACCTACGAGCAGTACTTC

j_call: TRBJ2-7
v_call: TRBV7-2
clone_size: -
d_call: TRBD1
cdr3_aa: CASSIDGQVFYEQYF
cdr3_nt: TGTGCCAGCTCTATAGATGGACAGGTTTTTTACGAGCAGTACTTC

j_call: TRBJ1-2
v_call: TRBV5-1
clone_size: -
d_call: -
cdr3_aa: CASSSGWHYGYTF
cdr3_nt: TGCGCCAGCAGCTCAGGGTGGCACTATGGCTACACCTTC

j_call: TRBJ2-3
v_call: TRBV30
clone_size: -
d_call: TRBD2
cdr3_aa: CAWALSGGGTDTQYF
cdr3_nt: TGTGCCTGGGCACTTAGCGGGGGGGGCACAGATACGCAGTATTTT

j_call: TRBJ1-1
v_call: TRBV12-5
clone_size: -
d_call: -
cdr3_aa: CASGLKAGTEAFF
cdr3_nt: TGTGCTAGTGGCCTTAAAGCGGGAACTGAAGCTTTCTTT

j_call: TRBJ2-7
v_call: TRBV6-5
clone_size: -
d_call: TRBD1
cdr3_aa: CASSYLKPGQGYEQYF
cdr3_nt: TGTGCCAGCAGTTATCTTAAACCGGGACAGGGTTACGAGCAGTACTTC

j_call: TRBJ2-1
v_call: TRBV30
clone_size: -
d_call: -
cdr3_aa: CAWSAERVQFF
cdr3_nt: TGTGCCTGGAGTGCAGAGCGGGTACAGTTCTTC

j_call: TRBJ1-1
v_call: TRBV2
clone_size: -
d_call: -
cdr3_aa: CASPYLDSDKAFF
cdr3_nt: TGTGCCAGCCCTTATCTCGACAGTGATAAAGCTTTCTTT

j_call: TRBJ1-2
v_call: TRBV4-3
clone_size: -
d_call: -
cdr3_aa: CASSQDARSKLYTF
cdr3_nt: TGCGCCAGCAGCCAAGACGCCCGGAGTAAACTCTACACCTTC

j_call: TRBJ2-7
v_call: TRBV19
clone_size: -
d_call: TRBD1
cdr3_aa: CASSFDPTGTYEQYF
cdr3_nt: TGTGCCAGTAGTTTTGACCCGACAGGGACCTACGAGCAGTACTTC

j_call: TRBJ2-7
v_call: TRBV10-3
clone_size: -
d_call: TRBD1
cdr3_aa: CAIQPGQPNTYEQYF
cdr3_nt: TGTGCCATACAACCGGGACAGCCAAACACCTACGAGCAGTACTTC

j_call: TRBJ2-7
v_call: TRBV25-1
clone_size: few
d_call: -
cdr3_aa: CASSEGLPTYEQYF
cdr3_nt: TGTGCCAGCAGTGAGGGACTCCCCACCTACGAGCAGTACTTC

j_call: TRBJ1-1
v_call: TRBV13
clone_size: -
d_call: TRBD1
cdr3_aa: CASSSSTGLNTEAFF
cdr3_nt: TGTGCCAGCAGCTCCTCGACAGGGTTGAACACTGAAGCTTTCTTT

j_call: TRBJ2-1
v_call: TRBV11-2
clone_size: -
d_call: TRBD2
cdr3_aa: CASSYRPGLAGEAGNEQFF
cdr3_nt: TGTGCCAGCAGCTATCGACCGGGACTAGCGGGAGAAGCGGGCAATGAGCAGTTCTTC

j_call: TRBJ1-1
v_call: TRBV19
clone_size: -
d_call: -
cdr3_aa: CASSSGFEAFF
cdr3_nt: TGTGCCAGTAGTAGCGGATTTGAAGCTTTCTTT

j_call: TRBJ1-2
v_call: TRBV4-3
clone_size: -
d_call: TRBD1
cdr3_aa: CASSRDRGSTPYGYTF
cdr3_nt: TGCGCCAGCAGCCGGGACAGGGGCTCTACCCCCTATGGCTACACCTTC

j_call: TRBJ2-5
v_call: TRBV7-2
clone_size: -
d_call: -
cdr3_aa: CASRYRETQYF
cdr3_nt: TGTGCCAGCAGATATAGAGAGACCCAGTACTTC

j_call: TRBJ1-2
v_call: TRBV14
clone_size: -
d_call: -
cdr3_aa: CASSQAGVYGYTF
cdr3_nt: TGTGCCAGCAGCCAAGCCGGTGTGTATGGCTACACCTTC

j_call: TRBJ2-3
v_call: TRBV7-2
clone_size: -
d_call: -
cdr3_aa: CASSPFADTQYF
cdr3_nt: TGTGCCAGCAGCCCGTTCGCAGATACGCAGTATTTT